The 10 T cell receptor beta chains in this list originate from one sample, sequenced in a study of Tregs in tolerant kidney transplant recipients. This table comes from immunoSEQ multiplex PCR, and its TCRdb copy is limited to in-frame clones, with some not included. In the table there are 15,000 to 20,000 clones, 61% of which are singletons. The antigens for these receptors are not known. The source material was Tregs from blood cultured with allogeneic cells. The receptor set was obtained from a human donor in good health.

This clone has only a few counts. This chain joins TRBV4-1 and TRBJ2-5; D gene ambiguous. The CDR3 runs 15 residues. Germline CDR1 MGHRA, CDR2 YSYEKL. Trimming removed 1 base at V and 4 bases at J, with 13 bases between. In DNA form, the CDR3 reads TGCGCCAGCAGCCAAGTCTTCCGCGATGGAGAGACCCAGTACTTC. It is translated as CASSQVFRDGETQYF.

This clone is deemed medium-sized. The chain recombines TRBV7-2 with TRBJ2-7; 8 nucleotides align to TRBD2. Per the germline V gene, CDR1 is SGHTA and CDR2 is FQGNSA. The CDR3 is 15 amino acids. J lost 3 bases, V lost 3 bases, and 7 bases had no gene match. CDR3 loop: CASSFGGGRNYEQYF. The CDR3 DNA reads TGTGCCAGCAGCTTCGGCGGGGGGCGCAACTACGAGCAGTACTTC.

V and J are TRBV29-1 and TRBJ1-1; 8 bases fit TRBD1. Germline CDR1 is SQVTM and CDR2 is ANQGSEA. The V gene end was trimmed by 6 bases and the J gene end by 8 bases; junction bases not matched to a gene: 8. There are 12 residues in the CDR3. Here the CDR3 DNA reads TGCAGCGTAAGACAGGGGCGAGCAGAAGCTTTCTTT. It is translated as CSVRQGRAEAFF.

The chain links TRBV5-1 to TRBJ2-1; 10 bases are shared with TRBD2. The CDR3 loop spans 17 amino acids. Germline values: CDR1 SGHRS, CDR2 YFSETQ. V lost 0 bases, J lost 6 bases, and 9 bases stayed unmatched. CDR3 bases: TGCGCCAGCAGCTTGGCCGGAAGACTAGCGGGTGGCAATGAGCAGTTCTTC. This encodes CASSLAGRLAGGNEQFF.

The chain recombines TRBV7-9 with TRBJ2-5; maybe TRBD1 (5 bases). Per the germline V gene, CDR1 is SEHNR and CDR2 is FQNEAQ (reference sequence). The V and J ends lost 5 bases and 0 bases respectively, with 7 bases between them. The length of the CDR3 is 13 residues. For the CDR3, the DNA is TGTGCCAGCAGCGACAGCTACCAAGAGACCCAGTACTTC. Protein sequence: CASSDSYQETQYF.

V is TRBV9 and J is TRBJ2-7; D unresolved. The CDR3 consists of 12 residues. Germline loops: CDR1 SGDLS, CDR2 YYNGEE. Between the trimmed V and J ends, which lost 4 bases and 4 bases, there was a span of 9 bases. In DNA, the CDR3 is TGTGCCAGCAGCTCCAGAGAATACGAGCAGTACTTC. This translates into CASSSREYEQYF.

This clone has a handful of counts. The V and J genes are TRBV6-5 and TRBJ1-1, with D perhaps TRBD1 (6 bases). This CDR3 is built from 14 residues. V gave up 7 bases and J gave up 1 base, with 13 bases separating them. From germline, CDR1 is MNHEY and CDR2 SVGAGI. CDR3 DNA sequence: TGTGCCAGCACCATAAGGGGGAGGAACACTGAAGCTTTCTTT. Protein: CASTIRGRNTEAFF.

As regards this clone: With a much larger clone just one base away, this may be a read error. Other DNA sequences in this specimen translate into the identical CDR3. The chain has TRBV4-1 and TRBJ2-7, with D hard to call. Trimming cost V 3 bases and J 3 bases, with 15 bases left between them. CDR3 length: 15 residues. Germline V gives CDR1 MGHRA, CDR2 YSYEKL. This chain's CDR3 is CASSHGARPDYEQYF. CDR3 DNA sequence: TGCGCCAGCAGCCATGGAGCCAGACCCGACTACGAGCAGTACTTC.

This clone was detected only once. The V and J genes are TRBV11-3 and TRBJ2-7; 12 nucleotides align to TRBD2. Germline-derived CDR1 and CDR2 are SGHNT and YENEEA. With V trimmed by 5 bases and J by 0 bases, 11 bases remained unmatched. The CDR3 covers 18 residues. CDR3 amino acids: CASSPWGTSGLSSYEQYF. In DNA, the CDR3 is TGTGCCAGCAGCCCTTGGGGGACTAGCGGGTTAAGCTCCTACGAGCAGTACTTC.

In its sample, this clone ranks as medium-sized. The V and J genes are TRBV15 and TRBJ2-5; D gene ambiguous. Per the germline V gene, CDR1 is LNHNV and CDR2 is YYDKDF (reference sequence). The V and J ends lost 0 bases and 4 bases respectively, with 6 bases between them. This CDR3 spans 13 amino acids. The DNA for the CDR3 is TGTGCCACCAGCAGAGATATCCGAGAGACCCAGTACTTC. This sequence encodes CATSRDIRETQYF.